This TCR beta chain is drawn from a study of shared clonotypes between healthy human individuals. Germline V gene lookup returns CDR1 SGHDT and CDR2 YYEEEE. V lost 7 bases, J lost 2 bases, and 19 bases lay in between. This CDR3 is built from 17 residues. Within Nashville, Tennessee resided all donors, each a Caucasian adult. Clones were read by immunoSEQ multiplex PCR, and TCRdb kept only the in-frame ones, dropping some. The sample has a few hundred thousand clones; about 69% are singletons. This clone has more than one count but fewer than ten. Sequencing was performed on memory CD4+ T cells sorted from blood. Specified subset: CD45RA-negative fraction. The chain couples TRBV5-6 to TRBJ2-6; D remains ambiguous. This receptor was taken from a man aged 25-40 years in good health. CDR3 amino acids: CASGITRRRAGANVLTF. The CDR3 DNA is TGTGCCAGCGGCATCACACGTCGTAGAGCTGGGGCCAACGTCCTGACTTTC.